Sequencing of this TCR beta chain was carried out in a study of blood T cell repertoires in COVID-19. Generated by immunoSEQ multiplex PCR, the TCRdb table keeps only in-frame clones and is missing some. Of 230,000 or so clones in the sample, 70% to 90% were seen once. V shed 5 bases and J shed 8 bases, with 18 bases lying between them. There are 14 residues in the CDR3. The germline CDR1 and CDR2 sequences are SEHNR and FQNEAQ (reference sequence). The chain uses TRBV7-9 and TRBJ1-2; tentative D call: TRBD1 (6 bases). The source of this sequence is a woman in her forties with acute COVID-19. Sequencing input: PBMCs or T cells enriched from blood (not recorded which). The CDR3 loop reads CASSPAGGREGYTF. The CDR3 nucleotides are TGTGCCAGCAGCCCAGCCGGGGGGCGCGAGGGCTACACCTTC.